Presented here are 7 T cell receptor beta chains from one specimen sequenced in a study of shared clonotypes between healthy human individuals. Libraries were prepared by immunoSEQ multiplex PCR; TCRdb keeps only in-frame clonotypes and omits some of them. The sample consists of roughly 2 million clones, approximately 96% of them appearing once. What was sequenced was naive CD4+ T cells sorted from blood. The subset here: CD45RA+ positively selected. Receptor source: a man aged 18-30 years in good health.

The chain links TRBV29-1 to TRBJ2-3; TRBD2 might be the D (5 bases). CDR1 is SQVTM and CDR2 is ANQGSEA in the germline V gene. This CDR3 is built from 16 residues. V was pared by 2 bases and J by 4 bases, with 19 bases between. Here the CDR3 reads CSVEILGRGKPDTQYF. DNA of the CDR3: TGCAGCGTTGAAATTTTAGGCCGAGGGAAACCAGATACGCAGTATTTT.

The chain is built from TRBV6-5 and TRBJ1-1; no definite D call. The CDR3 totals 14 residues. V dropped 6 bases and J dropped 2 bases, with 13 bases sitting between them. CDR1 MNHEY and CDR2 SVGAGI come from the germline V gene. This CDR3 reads CASSLVSGNTEAFF. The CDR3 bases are TGTGCCAGCAGCCTCGTCAGCGGTAACACTGAAGCTTTCTTT.

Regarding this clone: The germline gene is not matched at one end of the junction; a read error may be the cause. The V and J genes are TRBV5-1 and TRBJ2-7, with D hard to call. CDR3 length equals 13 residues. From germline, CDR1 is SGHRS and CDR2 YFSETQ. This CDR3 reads CASSLLGENEQCF. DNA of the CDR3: TGCGCCAGCAGCTTGCTCGGTGAGAACGAGCAGTGCTTC. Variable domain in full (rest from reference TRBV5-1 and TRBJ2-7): KAGVTQTPRYLIKTRGQQVTLSCSPISGHRSVSWYQQTPGQGLQFLFEYFSETQRNKGNFPGRFSGRQFSNSRSEMNVSTLELGDSALYLCASSLLGENEQCFGPGTRLTVT.

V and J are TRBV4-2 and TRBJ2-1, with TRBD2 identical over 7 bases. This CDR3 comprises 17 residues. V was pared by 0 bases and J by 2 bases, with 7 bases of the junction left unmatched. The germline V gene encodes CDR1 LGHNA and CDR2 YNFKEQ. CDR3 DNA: TGTGCCAGCAGCCAAGATGGCTCGGGGGGAACCTACAATGAGCAGTTCTTC. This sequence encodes CASSQDGSGGTYNEQFF.

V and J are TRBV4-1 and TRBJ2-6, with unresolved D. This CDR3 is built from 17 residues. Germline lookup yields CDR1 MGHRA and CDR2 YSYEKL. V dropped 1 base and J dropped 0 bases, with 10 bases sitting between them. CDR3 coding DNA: TGCGCCAGCAGCCAAGGGGCCCTAAACTCTGGGGCCAACGTCCTGACTTTC. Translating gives CASSQGALNSGANVLTF.

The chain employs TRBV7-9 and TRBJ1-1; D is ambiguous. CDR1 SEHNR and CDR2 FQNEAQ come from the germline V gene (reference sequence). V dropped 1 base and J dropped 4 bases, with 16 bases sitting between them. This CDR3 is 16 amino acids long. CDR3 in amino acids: CASSLGPDTGSTEAFF. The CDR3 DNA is TGTGCCAGCAGCTTAGGCCCAGACACGGGGAGCACTGAAGCTTTCTTT.

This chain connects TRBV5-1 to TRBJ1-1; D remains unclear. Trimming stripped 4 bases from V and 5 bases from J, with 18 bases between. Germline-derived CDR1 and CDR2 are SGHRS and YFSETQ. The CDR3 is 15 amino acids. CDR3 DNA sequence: TGCGCCAGCAGCCCACAGCCCATTGATGGGACTGAAGCTTTCTTT. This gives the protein CASSPQPIDGTEAFF. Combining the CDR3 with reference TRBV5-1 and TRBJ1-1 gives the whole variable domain KAGVTQTPRYLIKTRGQQVTLSCSPISGHRSVSWYQQTPGQGLQFLFEYFSETQRNKGNFPGRFSGRQFSNSRSEMNVSTLELGDSALYLCASSPQPIDGTEAFFGQGTRLTVV.